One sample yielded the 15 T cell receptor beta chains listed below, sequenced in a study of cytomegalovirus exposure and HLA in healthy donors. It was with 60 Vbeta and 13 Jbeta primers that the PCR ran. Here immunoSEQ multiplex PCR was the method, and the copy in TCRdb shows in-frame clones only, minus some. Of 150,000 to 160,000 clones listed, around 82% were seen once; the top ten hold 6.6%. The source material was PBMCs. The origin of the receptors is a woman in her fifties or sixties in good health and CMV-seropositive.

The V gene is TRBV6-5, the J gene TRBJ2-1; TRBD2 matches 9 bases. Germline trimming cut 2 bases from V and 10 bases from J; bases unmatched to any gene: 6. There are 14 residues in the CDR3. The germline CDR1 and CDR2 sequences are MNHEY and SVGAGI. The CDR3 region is CASSYQVRGGEQFF. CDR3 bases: TGTGCCAGCAGTTACCAGGTGCGGGGGGGAGAGCAGTTCTTC.

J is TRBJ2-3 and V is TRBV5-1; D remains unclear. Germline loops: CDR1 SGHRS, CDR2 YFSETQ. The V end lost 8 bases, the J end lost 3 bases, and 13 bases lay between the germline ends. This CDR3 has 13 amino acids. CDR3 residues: CASSSARTDTQYF. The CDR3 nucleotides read TGCGCCAGTTCGAGCGCGAGAACAGATACGCAGTATTTT. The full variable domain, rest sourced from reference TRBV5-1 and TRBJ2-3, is KAGVTQTPRYLIKTRGQQVTLSCSPISGHRSVSWYQQTPGQGLQFLFEYFSETQRNKGNFPGRFSGRQFSNSRSEMNVSTLELGDSALYLCASSSARTDTQYFGPGTRLTVL.

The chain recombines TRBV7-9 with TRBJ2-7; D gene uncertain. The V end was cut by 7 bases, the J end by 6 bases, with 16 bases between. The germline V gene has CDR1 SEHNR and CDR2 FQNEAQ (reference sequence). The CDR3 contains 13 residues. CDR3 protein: CASTYMGLGEQYF. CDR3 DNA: TGTGCCAGCACCTACATGGGCCTCGGCGAGCAGTACTTC.

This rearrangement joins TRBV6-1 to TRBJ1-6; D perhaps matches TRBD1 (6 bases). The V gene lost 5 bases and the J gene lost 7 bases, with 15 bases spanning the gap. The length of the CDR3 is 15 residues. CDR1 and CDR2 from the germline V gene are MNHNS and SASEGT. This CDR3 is CASSQGHAKNSPLHF. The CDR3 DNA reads TGTGCCAGCAGTCAGGGACACGCAAAGAATTCACCCCTCCACTTT.

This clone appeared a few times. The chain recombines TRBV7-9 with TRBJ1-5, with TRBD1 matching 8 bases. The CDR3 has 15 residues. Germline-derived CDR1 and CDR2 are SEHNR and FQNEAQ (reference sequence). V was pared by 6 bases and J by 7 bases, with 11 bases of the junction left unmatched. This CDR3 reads CASSSGQGREQPQHF. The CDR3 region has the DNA TGTGCCAGCAGTTCCGGACAGGGAAGAGAACAGCCCCAGCATTTT. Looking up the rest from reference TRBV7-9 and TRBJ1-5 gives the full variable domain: DTGVSQNPRHKITKRGQNVTFRCDPISEHNRLYWYRQTLGQGPEFLTYFQNEAQLEKSRLLSDRFSAERPKGSFSTLEIQRTEQGDSAMYLCASSSGQGREQPQHFGDGTRLSIL.

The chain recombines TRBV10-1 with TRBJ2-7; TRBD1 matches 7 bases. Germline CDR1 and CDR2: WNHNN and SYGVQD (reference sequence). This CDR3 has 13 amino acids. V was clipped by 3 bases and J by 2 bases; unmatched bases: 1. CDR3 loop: CASSDQGAYEQYF. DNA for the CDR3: TGCGCCAGCAGTGATCAGGGGGCCTACGAGCAGTACTTC.

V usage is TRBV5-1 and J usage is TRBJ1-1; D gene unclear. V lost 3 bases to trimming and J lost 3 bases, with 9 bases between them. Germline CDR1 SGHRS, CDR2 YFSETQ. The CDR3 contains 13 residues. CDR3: CASSYGVDTEAFF. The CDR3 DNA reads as TGCGCCAGCAGCTACGGAGTGGACACTGAAGCTTTCTTT.

The CDR3 coding sequence is TGTGCCAGCAGCTTAGCAGGGAGGAATGAGCAGTTCTTC. Its translation is CASSLAGRNEQFF. V usage is TRBV11-3 and J usage is TRBJ2-1, with D tentatively TRBD2 (6 bases). The V gene lost 1 base and the J gene lost 7 bases, with 8 bases spanning the gap. Germline-derived CDR1 and CDR2 are SGHNT and YENEEA. The CDR3 spans 13 residues.

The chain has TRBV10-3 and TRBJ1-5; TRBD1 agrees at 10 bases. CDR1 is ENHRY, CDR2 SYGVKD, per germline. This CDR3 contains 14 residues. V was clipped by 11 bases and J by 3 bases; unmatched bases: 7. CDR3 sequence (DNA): TGTGCCGTTGCGGGACAGGGGAACAATCAGCCCCAGCATTTT. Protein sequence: CAVAGQGNNQPQHF.

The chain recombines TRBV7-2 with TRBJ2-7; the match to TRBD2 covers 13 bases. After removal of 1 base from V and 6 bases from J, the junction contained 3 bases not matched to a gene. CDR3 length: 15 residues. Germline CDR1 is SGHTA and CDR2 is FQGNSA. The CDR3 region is CASSLGTSGGPEQYF. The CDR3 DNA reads TGTGCCAGCAGCTTAGGGACTAGCGGGGGCCCCGAGCAGTACTTC.

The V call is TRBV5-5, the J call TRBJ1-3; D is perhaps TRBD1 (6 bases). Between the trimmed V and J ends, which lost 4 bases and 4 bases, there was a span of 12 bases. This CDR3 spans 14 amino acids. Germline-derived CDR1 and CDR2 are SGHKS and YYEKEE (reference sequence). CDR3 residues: CASSPGTRGNTIYF. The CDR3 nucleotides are TGTGCCAGCAGCCCAGGGACACGAGGAAACACCATATATTTT.

The CDR3 DNA reads TGTGCCAGCAGTCCAGCGCGGGAGAATGAGCAGTTCTTC. This translates into CASSPARENEQFF. The gene calls are TRBV7-2 and TRBJ2-1, with 7 bases identical to TRBD2. The CDR3 has 13 residues. In germline, CDR1 is SGHTA, CDR2 FQGNSA. The junction had 6 bases not matched to a gene; V was cut back by 6 bases and J by 7 bases.

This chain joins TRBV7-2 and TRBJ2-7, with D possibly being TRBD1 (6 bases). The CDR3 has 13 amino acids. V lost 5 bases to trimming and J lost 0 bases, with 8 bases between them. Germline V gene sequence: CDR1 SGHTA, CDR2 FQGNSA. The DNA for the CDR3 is TGTGCCAGCAGCCGGACAGTCTCCTACGAGCAGTACTTC. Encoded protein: CASSRTVSYEQYF.

In DNA, the CDR3 is TGTGCCAGCAGCTTAGATCAGGGGAGGGCTAGCAATCAGCCCCAGCATTTT. Residues: CASSLDQGRASNQPQHF. V is TRBV7-8 and J is TRBJ1-5; a weak D match, TRBD1 (6 bases). The CDR3 has 17 amino acids. CDR1 SGHVS and CDR2 FQNEAQ come from the germline V gene. Between the trimmed V and J ends, which lost 1 base and 0 bases, there was a span of 13 bases.

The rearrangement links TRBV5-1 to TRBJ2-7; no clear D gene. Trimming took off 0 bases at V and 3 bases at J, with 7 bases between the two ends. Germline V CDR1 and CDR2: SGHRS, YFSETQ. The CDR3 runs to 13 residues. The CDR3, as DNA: TGCGCCAGCAGCTTGGACGGAGTCTACGAGCAGTACTTC. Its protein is CASSLDGVYEQYF.